The rows below give T cell receptor beta chains drawn from one sample of a study of blood T cell repertoires in COVID-19. Method: immunoSEQ multiplex PCR; TCRdb's copy keeps in-frame clones and lacks some. Among around 140,000 clones, 70% to 90% were seen once, and the ten largest hold 1.5% to 1.9%. Sequencing was carried out using peripheral blood. The receptors shown here come from a woman in her sixties or seventies with acute or convalescent COVID-19. Each CDR3 is given with its conserved first and last residue. Each record gives: J gene, D gene, V gene, CDR3 length, clone size, CDR3 protein, CDR3 DNA. The D gene is left open where the match is weak. Only part of the rows carry a size: once, few, many, or a class if the clone is expanded.

j_gene: TRBJ2-7
d_gene: -
v_gene: TRBV24-1
len: 14
abundance: -
CDR3aa: CATSDHYRSYEQYF
CDR3nt: TGTGCCACCAGTGATCACTACAGGAGCTACGAGCAGTACTTC

j_gene: TRBJ1-2
d_gene: -
v_gene: TRBV19
len: 11
abundance: once
CDR3aa: CALMSEHGYTF
CDR3nt: TGTGCCCTAATGAGCGAGCATGGCTACACCTTC

j_gene: TRBJ2-1
d_gene: -
v_gene: TRBV7-6
len: 16
abundance: -
CDR3aa: CASSLASAGTYNEQFF
CDR3nt: TGTGCCAGCAGCTTAGCGTCAGCCGGGACTTACAATGAGCAGTTCTTC

j_gene: TRBJ1-6
d_gene: -
v_gene: TRBV7-9
len: 17
abundance: -
CDR3aa: CASSHRTLDGNNSPLHF
CDR3nt: TGTGCCAGCAGCCATAGAACTCTCGACGGGAATAATTCACCCCTCCACTTT

j_gene: TRBJ1-3
d_gene: TRBD1
v_gene: TRBV19
len: 18
abundance: -
CDR3aa: CASKVGAGQLLPGNTIYF
CDR3nt: TGTGCCAGTAAGGTCGGGGCGGGACAGCTTCTTCCTGGAAACACCATATATTTT

j_gene: TRBJ1-1
d_gene: -
v_gene: TRBV30
len: 13
abundance: -
CDR3aa: CAWSDPRGTEAFF
CDR3nt: TGTGCCTGGAGTGACCCCCGGGGCACTGAAGCTTTCTTT

j_gene: TRBJ1-5
d_gene: TRBD1
v_gene: TRBV27
len: 14
abundance: -
CDR3aa: CASSSSGGSQPQHF
CDR3nt: TGTGCCAGCAGTTCCTCAGGGGGCAGTCAGCCCCAGCATTTT

j_gene: TRBJ1-2
d_gene: -
v_gene: TRBV2
len: 14
abundance: -
CDR3aa: CASTSLTSPGGYTF
CDR3nt: TGTGCCAGCACTTCACTGACCTCCCCGGGGGGCTACACCTTC

j_gene: TRBJ1-4
d_gene: TRBD1
v_gene: TRBV6-5
len: 14
abundance: -
CDR3aa: CASSHRGYGEKLFF
CDR3nt: TGTGCCAGCAGTCACAGGGGGTATGGTGAAAAACTGTTTTTT

j_gene: TRBJ2-7
d_gene: -
v_gene: TRBV12-3/TRBV12-4
len: 11
abundance: -
CDR3aa: CASSFNYEQYF
CDR3nt: TGTGCCAGCAGTTTTAACTACGAGCAGTACTTC

j_gene: TRBJ2-5
d_gene: -
v_gene: TRBV7-6
len: 14
abundance: -
CDR3aa: CASSVGASQETQYF
CDR3nt: TGTGCCAGCAGCGTTGGGGCTTCACAAGAGACCCAGTACTTC

j_gene: TRBJ1-6
d_gene: -
v_gene: TRBV30
len: 16
abundance: -
CDR3aa: CAWSYNYGGEASPLHF
CDR3nt: TGTGCCTGGAGTTATAACTATGGGGGGGAAGCCTCACCCCTCCACTTT

j_gene: TRBJ2-7
d_gene: -
v_gene: TRBV30
len: 12
abundance: -
CDR3aa: CAWGPGIGEQYF
CDR3nt: TGTGCCTGGGGACCGGGAATTGGCGAGCAGTACTTC

j_gene: TRBJ1-2
d_gene: -
v_gene: TRBV25-1
len: 11
abundance: -
CDR3aa: CASSEVGGYTF
CDR3nt: TGTGCCAGCAGTGAGGTCGGTGGCTACACCTTC

j_gene: TRBJ1-2
d_gene: -
v_gene: TRBV10-3
len: 17
abundance: -
CDR3aa: CAIRRGGTENSNYGYTF
CDR3nt: TGTGCCATCAGACGTGGGGGGACGGAGAATTCTAACTATGGCTACACCTTC

j_gene: TRBJ1-2
d_gene: -
v_gene: TRBV9
len: 13
abundance: -
CDR3aa: CASSAPNGDGYTF
CDR3nt: TGTGCCAGCAGCGCCCCCAACGGAGATGGCTACACCTTC

j_gene: TRBJ1-1
d_gene: TRBD1
v_gene: TRBV5-1
len: 14
abundance: -
CDR3aa: CASSPTGGFTEAFF
CDR3nt: TGCGCCAGCAGCCCGACAGGGGGTTTCACTGAAGCTTTCTTT

j_gene: TRBJ2-5
d_gene: TRBD2
v_gene: TRBV27
len: 16
abundance: -
CDR3aa: CASSLSGGLAYETQYF
CDR3nt: TGTGCCAGCAGTCTTTCGGGGGGGCTAGCATACGAGACCCAGTACTTC

j_gene: TRBJ1-1
d_gene: TRBD1
v_gene: TRBV7-2
len: 14
abundance: -
CDR3aa: CASIRDRVNTEAFF
CDR3nt: TGTGCCAGCATCCGGGACAGGGTGAACACTGAAGCTTTCTTT

j_gene: TRBJ2-3
d_gene: TRBD2
v_gene: TRBV9
len: 16
abundance: -
CDR3aa: CASSVTSGDPMRAQYF
CDR3nt: TGTGCCAGCAGCGTTACTAGCGGGGATCCCATGAGGGCGCAGTATTTT